The 20 T cell receptor beta chains below were found in one sample sequenced in a study of cytomegalovirus exposure and HLA in healthy donors. Vbeta (60) and Jbeta (13) primers were used in the PCR. The method was immunoSEQ multiplex PCR; TCRdb's version includes in-frame clones alone and lacks a portion of them. The data contain under 130,000 clones, about 59% of them singletons. Sequences were obtained from PBMCs. The origin of the receptors is a man in his thirties or forties in good health and CMV-seropositive.

The gene calls are TRBV5-1 and TRBJ1-1, with D possibly matching TRBD1 (5 bases). The CDR3 is 14 amino acids. Germline V gene lookup returns CDR1 SGHRS and CDR2 YFSETQ. V lost 0 bases, J lost 3 bases, and 9 bases lay in between. In DNA form, the CDR3 reads TGCGCCAGCAGCTTGGAAGGGGTTTACACTGAAGCTTTCTTT. Protein sequence: CASSLEGVYTEAFF.

The chain couples TRBV5-1 to TRBJ1-1; the D is unclear. From germline, CDR1 is SGHRS and CDR2 YFSETQ. Trimming cost V 0 bases and J 1 base, with 4 bases left between them. There are 13 residues in the CDR3. The CDR3 protein is CASSLDTNTEAFF. CDR3 bases: TGCGCCAGCAGCTTGGACACGAACACTGAAGCTTTCTTT.

This clone was observed a few times. The rearrangement joins TRBV15 to TRBJ2-7, with 7 bases lining up with TRBD1. This CDR3 spans 13 amino acids. Germline values: CDR1 LNHNV, CDR2 YYDKDF (reference sequence). With 4 bases clipped from V and 4 bases from J, the junction kept 4 bases outside the gene matches. CDR3 loop: CATSNRQGYEQYF. The CDR3 nucleotides are TGTGCCACCAGCAATAGACAGGGATACGAGCAGTACTTC.

This clone was observed a single time. The chain combines TRBV13 with TRBJ2-1; D possibly corresponds to TRBD1 (5 bases). The CDR3 spans 16 residues. V was shortened by 5 bases and J by 0 bases, with 14 bases between the two germline ends. Germline V gene sequence: CDR1 PRHDT, CDR2 FYEKMQ (reference sequence). CDR3 DNA: TGTGCCAGCAGCCCGCAGGGTTTGAGCTCCTACAATGAGCAGTTCTTC. It yields the protein CASSPQGLSSYNEQFF.

The table lists this clone with a few counts. The chain couples TRBV30 to TRBJ2-5; weak D call: TRBD2 (6 bases). Per germline, CDR1 GTSNPN and CDR2 SVGIG (reference sequence). There are 15 residues in the CDR3. Trimming removed 2 bases from V and 4 bases from J, with 17 bases in between. The CDR3 spells CAWSSIRQGLETQYF. CDR3 coding DNA: TGTGCCTGGAGTTCTATAAGGCAGGGACTAGAGACCCAGTACTTC.

The rearrangement links TRBV13 to TRBJ1-1; no firm D call. CDR1 and CDR2 (germline): PRHDT, FYEKMQ (reference sequence). This CDR3 is 12 amino acids long. V was clipped by 3 bases and J by 7 bases, with 9 bases between them. The CDR3 reads CASSFARVEAFF. The CDR3 region has the DNA TGTGCCAGCAGCTTCGCCCGAGTTGAAGCTTTCTTT. The variable domain in full, with the rest retrieved from reference TRBV13 and TRBJ1-1, is AAGVIQSPRHLIKEKRETATLKCYPIPRHDTVYWYQQGPGQDPQFLISFYEKMQSDKGSIPDRFSAQQFSDYHSELNMSSLELGDSALYFCASSFARVEAFFGQGTRLTVV.

The chain couples TRBV30 to TRBJ2-7; no definite D call. Germline V gene lookup returns CDR1 GTSNPN and CDR2 SVGIG (reference sequence). Trimming pared 0 bases from V and 3 bases from J, leaving 6 bases between. The CDR3 spans 12 residues. CDR3 sequence reads: CAWSVLLYEQYF. DNA for the CDR3: TGTGCCTGGAGTGTACTACTCTACGAGCAGTACTTC.

The rearrangement uses TRBV5-6 and TRBJ2-2; a possible D gene is TRBD1 (6 bases). Germline V gene lookup returns CDR1 SGHDT and CDR2 YYEEEE. V was pared by 1 base and J by 4 bases, with 11 bases between. The CDR3 spans 15 residues. The CDR3 sequence is CASSLKGDGTGELFF. The CDR3 DNA reads as TGTGCCAGCAGCTTGAAGGGGGATGGCACCGGGGAGCTGTTTTTT.

The rearrangement links TRBV2 to TRBJ1-2, with 9 bases fitting TRBD1. This CDR3 region has 12 residues. The V gene's germline CDR1 is SNHLY and CDR2 FYNNEI. Trimming removed 9 bases from V and 12 bases from J; junction bases left unmatched: 11. The CDR3 loop is CASRDRDIWNTF. CDR3 nucleotides: TGTGCCAGTCGGGACAGGGATATTTGGAACACCTTC.

The J gene is TRBJ2-3, the V gene TRBV5-1, with D perhaps matching TRBD2 (5 bases). Trimming pared 0 bases from V and 0 bases from J, leaving 11 bases between. The length of the CDR3 is 16 residues. In germline, CDR1 is SGHRS, CDR2 YFSETQ. DNA for the CDR3: TGCGCCAGCAGCTTGGCAACTAGTGCAAGCACAGATACGCAGTATTTT. Its protein product is CASSLATSASTDTQYF.

The J gene is TRBJ1-1, the V gene TRBV7-3, with D perhaps TRBD1 (6 bases). CDR1 is SGHTA, CDR2 FQGTGA, per germline. Trimming took 3 bases from V and 1 from J, leaving 12 bases between them. CDR3 length: 15 amino acids. CDR3 nucleotide sequence: TGTGCCAGCAGCTTGGTTGGGGGCCAGAACACTGAAGCTTTCTTT. This sequence encodes CASSLVGGQNTEAFF.

The genes are TRBV11-2 and TRBJ1-1; D unresolved. The CDR3 loop spans 13 amino acids. V was cut by 1 base and J by 10 bases, with 13 bases left in between. Germline V gene lookup returns CDR1 SGHAT and CDR2 FQNNGV. The DNA of the CDR3 is TGTGCCAGCAGCTTAGCAGCCGGGATCAGAGCTTTCTTT. It is translated as CASSLAAGIRAFF.

This clone was picked up a small number of times. The chain combines TRBV6-1 with TRBJ2-2, with a possible D match to TRBD1 (6 bases). The CDR3 consists of 15 residues. Trimming pared 4 bases from V and 4 bases from J, leaving 13 bases between. From germline, CDR1 is MNHNS and CDR2 SASEGT. The DNA of the CDR3 is TGTGCCAGCAGTGGGCAGGGGCGGATCACCGGGGAGCTGTTTTTT. Its protein product is CASSGQGRITGELFF.

The chain carries TRBV18 and TRBJ2-3; TRBD2 matches at 9 bases. With V trimmed by 1 base and J by 2 bases, 7 bases remained unmatched. The CDR3 has 17 amino acids. Germline lookup yields CDR1 KGHSH and CDR2 LQKENI. CDR3 in amino acids: CASSPRGASGATDTQYF. DNA for the CDR3: TGTGCCAGCTCACCACGGGGGGCTAGCGGGGCCACAGATACGCAGTATTTT.

The V and J genes are TRBV27 and TRBJ1-4; 11 nucleotides agree with TRBD1. This CDR3 is 15 amino acids long. The junction had 8 bases not matched to a gene; V was cut back by 7 bases and J by 7 bases. Germline CDR1 and CDR2: MNHEY and SMNVEV (reference sequence). The CDR3 DNA reads TGTGCCAGCACCTTTACGGGGACAGGGGGTGAAAAACTGTTTTTT. Translation: CASTFTGTGGEKLFF.

The V call is TRBV4-1, the J call TRBJ1-4; D remains ambiguous. The germline V gene encodes CDR1 MGHRA and CDR2 YSYEKL. The CDR3 is made up of 17 amino acids. Trimming left V 2 bases short and J 1 base short, with 14 bases between. The CDR3 region is CASSQLFGRETNEKLFF. The CDR3, as DNA: TGCGCCAGCAGCCAACTGTTCGGGCGGGAAACTAATGAAAAACTGTTTTTT.

The V and J genes are TRBV15 and TRBJ1-1; a weak D match, TRBD1 (6 bases). Trimming shortened V by 4 bases and J by 7 bases, and 10 bases separated the two germline ends. In germline, CDR1 is LNHNV, CDR2 YYDKDF (reference sequence). This CDR3 is built from 12 residues. The CDR3 DNA reads as TGTGCCACCAGCACCACGGACAGTGAAGCTTTCTTT. This sequence encodes CATSTTDSEAFF.

The chain joins TRBV19 to TRBJ1-2; the match to TRBD1 covers 9 bases. Germline V gene lookup returns CDR1 LNHDA and CDR2 SQIVND (reference sequence). Germline trimming cut 3 bases from V and 8 bases from J; bases unmatched to any gene: 10. The CDR3 extends over 15 amino acids. The CDR3 reads CASSMSPGQGWGYTF. The CDR3 DNA sequence: TGTGCCAGTAGTATGAGCCCCGGACAGGGGTGGGGCTACACCTTC.

The chain uses TRBV30 and TRBJ1-6, with D tentatively TRBD1 (5 bases). The V gene's germline CDR1 is GTSNPN and CDR2 SVGIG (reference sequence). The V end lost 3 bases, the J end lost 9 bases, and 12 bases lay between the germline ends. The CDR3 runs 13 residues. CDR3 protein: CAWSYAGGSPLHF. CDR3 nucleotide sequence: TGTGCCTGGAGCTATGCGGGGGGTTCACCCCTCCACTTT. Complete variable domain (other parts from reference TRBV30 and TRBJ1-6): SQTIHQWPATLVQPVGSPLSLECTVEGTSNPNLYWYRQAAGRGLQLLFYSVGIGQISSEVPQNLSASRPQDRQFILSSKKLLLSDSGFYLCAWSYAGGSPLHFGNGTRLTVT.

The V and J genes are TRBV6-6 and TRBJ1-5; tentatively, D is TRBD1 (6 bases). Trimming took 5 bases from V and 5 from J, leaving 10 bases between them. Germline CDR1 is MNHNY and CDR2 is SVGAGI (reference sequence). There are 13 residues in the CDR3. CDR3: CASSGDMYQPQHF. Written as DNA, the CDR3 is TGTGCCAGCAGTGGGGACATGTATCAGCCCCAGCATTTT.